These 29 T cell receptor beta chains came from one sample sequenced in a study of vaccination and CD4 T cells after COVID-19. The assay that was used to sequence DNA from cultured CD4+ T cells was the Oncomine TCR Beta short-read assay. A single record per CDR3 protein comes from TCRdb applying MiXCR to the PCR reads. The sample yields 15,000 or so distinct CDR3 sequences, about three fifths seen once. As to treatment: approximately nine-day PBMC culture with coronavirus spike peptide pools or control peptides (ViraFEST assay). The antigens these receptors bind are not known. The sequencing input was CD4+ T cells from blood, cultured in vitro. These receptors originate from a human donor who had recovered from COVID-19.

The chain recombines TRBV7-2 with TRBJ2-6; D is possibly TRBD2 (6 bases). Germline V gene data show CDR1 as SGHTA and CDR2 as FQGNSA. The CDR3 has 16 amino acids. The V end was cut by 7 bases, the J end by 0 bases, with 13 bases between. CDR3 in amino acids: CASTRGAGSGANVLTF. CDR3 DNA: TGTGCCAGCACCCGCGGGGCCGGCTCTGGGGCCAACGTCCTGACTTTC. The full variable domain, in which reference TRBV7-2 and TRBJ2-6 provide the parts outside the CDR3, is GAGVSQSPSNKVTEKGKDVELRCDPISGHTALYWYRQSLGQGLEFLIYFQGNSAPDKSGLPSDRFSAERTGGSVSTLTIQRTQQEDSAVYLCASTRGAGSGANVLTFGAGSRLTVL.

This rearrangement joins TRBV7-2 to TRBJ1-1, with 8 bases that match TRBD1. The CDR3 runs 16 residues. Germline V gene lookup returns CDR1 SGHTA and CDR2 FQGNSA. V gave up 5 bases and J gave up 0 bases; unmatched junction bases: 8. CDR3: CASSATGVGVNTEAFF. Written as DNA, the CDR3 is TGTGCCAGCAGCGCGACAGGGGTCGGGGTGAACACTGAAGCTTTCTTT. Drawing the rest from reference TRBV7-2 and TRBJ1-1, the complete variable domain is GAGVSQSPSNKVTEKGKDVELRCDPISGHTALYWYRQSLGQGLEFLIYFQGNSAPDKSGLPSDRFSAERTGGSVSTLTIQRTQQEDSAVYLCASSATGVGVNTEAFFGQGTRLTVV.

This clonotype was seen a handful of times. As DNA, the CDR3 is TGTGCCAGCAGTGACGGAGGGACAGGGGGTGAAAAACTGTTTTTT. Protein product: CASSDGGTGGEKLFF. V and J are TRBV28 and TRBJ1-4; 11 bases line up with TRBD1. The V gene's germline CDR1 is MDHEN and CDR2 SYDVKM. The CDR3 has 15 residues. Trimming cost V 5 bases and J 7 bases; bases outside gene matches: 6.

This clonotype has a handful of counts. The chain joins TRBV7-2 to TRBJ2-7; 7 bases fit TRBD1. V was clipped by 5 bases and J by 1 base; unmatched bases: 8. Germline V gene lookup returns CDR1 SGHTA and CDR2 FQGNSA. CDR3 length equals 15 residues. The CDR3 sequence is CASSPAGTDSYEQYF. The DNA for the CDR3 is TGTGCCAGCAGCCCAGCCGGGACAGATTCCTACGAGCAGTACTTC.

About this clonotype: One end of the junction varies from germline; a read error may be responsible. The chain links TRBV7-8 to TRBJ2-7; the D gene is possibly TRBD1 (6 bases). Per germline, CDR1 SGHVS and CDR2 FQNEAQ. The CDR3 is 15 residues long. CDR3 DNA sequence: TGTGCCAGCAGCTTAGTGGGACACCTCTCCTACGATCAGTACTTC. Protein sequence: CASSLVGHLSYDQYF.

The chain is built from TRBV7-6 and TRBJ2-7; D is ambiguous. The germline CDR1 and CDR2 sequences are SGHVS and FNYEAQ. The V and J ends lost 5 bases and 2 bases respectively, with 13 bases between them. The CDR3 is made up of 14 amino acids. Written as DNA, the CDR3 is TGTGCCAGCAGCCTCTTCTCTGGGCCCTACGAGCAGTACTTC. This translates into CASSLFSGPYEQYF.

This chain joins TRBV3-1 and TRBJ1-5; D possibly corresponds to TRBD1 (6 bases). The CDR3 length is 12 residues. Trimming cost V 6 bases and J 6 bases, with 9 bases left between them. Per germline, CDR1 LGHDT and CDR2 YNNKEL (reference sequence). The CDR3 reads CASSHRAQPQHF. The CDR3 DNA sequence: TGTGCCAGCAGTCACAGGGCTCAGCCCCAGCATTTT.

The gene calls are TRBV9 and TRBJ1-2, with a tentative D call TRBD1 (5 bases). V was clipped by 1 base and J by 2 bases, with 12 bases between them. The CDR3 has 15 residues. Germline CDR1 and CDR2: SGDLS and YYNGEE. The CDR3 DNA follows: TGTGCCAGCAGCGTAAGTGGGACGGTAAACTATGGCTACACCTTC. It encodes CASSVSGTVNYGYTF. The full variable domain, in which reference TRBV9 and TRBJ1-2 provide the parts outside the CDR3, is DSGVTQTPKHLITATGQRVTLRCSPRSGDLSVYWYQQSLDQGLQFLIQYYNGEERAKGNILERFSAQQFPDLHSELNLSSLELGDSALYFCASSVSGTVNYGYTFGSGTRLTVV.

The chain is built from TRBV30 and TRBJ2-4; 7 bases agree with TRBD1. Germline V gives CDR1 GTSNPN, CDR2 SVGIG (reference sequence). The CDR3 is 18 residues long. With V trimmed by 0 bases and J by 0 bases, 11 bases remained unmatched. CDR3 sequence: CAWSVGYRDSLAKNIQYF. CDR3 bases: TGTGCCTGGAGTGTGGGCTACCGGGACAGCCTAGCCAAAAACATTCAGTACTTC. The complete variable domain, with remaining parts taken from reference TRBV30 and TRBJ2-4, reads SQTIHQWPATLVQPVGSPLSLECTVEGTSNPNLYWYRQAAGRGLQLLFYSVGIGQISSEVPQNLSASRPQDRQFILSSKKLLLSDSGFYLCAWSVGYRDSLAKNIQYFGAGTRLSVL.

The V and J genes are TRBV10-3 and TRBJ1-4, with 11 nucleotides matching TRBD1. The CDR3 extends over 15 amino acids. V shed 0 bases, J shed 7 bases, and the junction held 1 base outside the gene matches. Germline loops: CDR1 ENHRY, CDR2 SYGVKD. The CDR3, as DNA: TGTGCCATCAGTGAGTCCGGGACAGGGGGTGAAAAACTGTTTTTT. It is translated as CAISESGTGGEKLFF.

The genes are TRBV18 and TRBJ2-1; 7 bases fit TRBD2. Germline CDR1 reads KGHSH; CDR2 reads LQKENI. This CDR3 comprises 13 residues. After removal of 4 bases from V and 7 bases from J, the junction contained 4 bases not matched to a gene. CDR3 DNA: TGTGCCAGCTCACGGCGGGAGTGGAATGAGCAGTTCTTC. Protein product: CASSRREWNEQFF.

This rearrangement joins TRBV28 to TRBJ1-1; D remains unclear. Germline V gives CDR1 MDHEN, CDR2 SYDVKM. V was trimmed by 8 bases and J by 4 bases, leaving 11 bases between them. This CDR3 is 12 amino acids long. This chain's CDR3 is CASLSYGTEAFF. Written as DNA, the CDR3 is TGTGCCAGCCTTTCCTACGGCACTGAAGCTTTCTTT.

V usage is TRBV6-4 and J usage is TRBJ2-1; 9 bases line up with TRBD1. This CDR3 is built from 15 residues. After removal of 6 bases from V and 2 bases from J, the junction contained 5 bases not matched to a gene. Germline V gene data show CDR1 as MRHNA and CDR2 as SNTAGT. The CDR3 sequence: CASSRQGGAYNEQFF. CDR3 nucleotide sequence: TGTGCCAGCAGCCGACAGGGGGGGGCCTACAATGAGCAGTTCTTC.

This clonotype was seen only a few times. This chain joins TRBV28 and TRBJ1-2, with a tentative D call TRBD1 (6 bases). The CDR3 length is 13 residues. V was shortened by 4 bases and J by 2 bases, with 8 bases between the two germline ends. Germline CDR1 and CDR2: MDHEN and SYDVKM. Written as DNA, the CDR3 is TGTGCCAGCAGTTCTACAGGGAACTATGGCTACACCTTC. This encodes CASSSTGNYGYTF.

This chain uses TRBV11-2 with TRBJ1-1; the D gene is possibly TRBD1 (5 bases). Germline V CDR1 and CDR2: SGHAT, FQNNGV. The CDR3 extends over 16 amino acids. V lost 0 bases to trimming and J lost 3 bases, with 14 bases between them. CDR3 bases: TGTGCCAGCAGCTTAGATCAGGGAGGAGGGGACACTGAAGCTTTCTTT. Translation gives CASSLDQGGGDTEAFF.

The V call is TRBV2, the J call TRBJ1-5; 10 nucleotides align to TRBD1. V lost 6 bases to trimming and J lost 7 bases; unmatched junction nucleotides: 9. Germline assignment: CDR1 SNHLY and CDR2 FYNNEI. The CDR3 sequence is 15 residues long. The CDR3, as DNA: TGTGCCAGCAGAGAAACGACAGGGGGCGGACAGCCCCAGCATTTT. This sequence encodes CASRETTGGGQPQHF.

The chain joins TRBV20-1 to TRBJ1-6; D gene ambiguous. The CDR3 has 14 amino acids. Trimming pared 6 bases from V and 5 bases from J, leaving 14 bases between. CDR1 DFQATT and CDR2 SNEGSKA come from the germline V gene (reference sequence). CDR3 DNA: TGCAGTGCGACCCCGGGAAGGAATAATTCACCCCTCCACTTT. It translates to CSATPGRNNSPLHF.

This CDR3 reads CSAGKQGGNQPQHF. The CDR3 nucleotides are TGCAGTGCGGGGAAACAGGGTGGCAATCAGCCCCAGCATTTT. The chain links TRBV20-1 to TRBJ1-5, with D possibly being TRBD1 (6 bases). The germline V gene has CDR1 DFQATT and CDR2 SNEGSKA (reference sequence). CDR3 length: 14 amino acids. The V gene lost 6 bases and the J gene lost 2 bases, with 14 bases spanning the gap.

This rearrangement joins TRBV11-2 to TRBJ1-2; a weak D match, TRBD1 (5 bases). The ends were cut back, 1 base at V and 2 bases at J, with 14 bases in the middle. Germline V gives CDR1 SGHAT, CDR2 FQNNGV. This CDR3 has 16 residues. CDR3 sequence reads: CASSLGSGGANYGYTF. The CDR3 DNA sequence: TGTGCCAGCAGCTTAGGATCAGGAGGGGCCAACTATGGCTACACCTTC.

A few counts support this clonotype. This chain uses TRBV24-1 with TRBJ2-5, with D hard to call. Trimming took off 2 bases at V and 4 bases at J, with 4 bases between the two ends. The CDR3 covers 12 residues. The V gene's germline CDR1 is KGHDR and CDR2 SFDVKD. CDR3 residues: CATSDWGETQYF. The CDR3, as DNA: TGTGCCACCAGTGATTGGGGAGAGACCCAGTACTTC.

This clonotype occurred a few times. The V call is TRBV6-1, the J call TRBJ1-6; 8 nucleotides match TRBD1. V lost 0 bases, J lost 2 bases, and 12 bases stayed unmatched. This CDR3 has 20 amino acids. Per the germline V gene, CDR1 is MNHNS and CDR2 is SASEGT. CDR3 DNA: TGTGCCAGCAGTGAAGCGGGAAACCCGGGACAGGACCCCTATAATTCACCCCTCCACTTT. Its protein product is CASSEAGNPGQDPYNSPLHF.

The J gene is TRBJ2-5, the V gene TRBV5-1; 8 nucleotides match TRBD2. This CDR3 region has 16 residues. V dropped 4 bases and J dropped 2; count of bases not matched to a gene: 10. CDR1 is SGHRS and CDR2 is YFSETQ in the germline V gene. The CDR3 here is CASSAGTSGGQETQYF. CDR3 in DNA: TGCGCCAGCAGCGCAGGGACTAGTGGGGGTCAAGAGACCCAGTACTTC.

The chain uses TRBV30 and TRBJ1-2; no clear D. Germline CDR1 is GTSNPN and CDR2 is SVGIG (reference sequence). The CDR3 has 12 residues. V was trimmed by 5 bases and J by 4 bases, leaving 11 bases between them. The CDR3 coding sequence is TGTGCCTGGGGTCCGATCCCCTATGGCTACACCTTC. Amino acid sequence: CAWGPIPYGYTF.

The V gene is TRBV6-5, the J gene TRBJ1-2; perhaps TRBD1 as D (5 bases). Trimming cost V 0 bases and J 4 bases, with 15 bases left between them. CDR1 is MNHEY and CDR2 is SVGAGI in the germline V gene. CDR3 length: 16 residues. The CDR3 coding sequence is TGTGCCAGCAGTTACTCCGCCCCCAGGGACGGCTATGGCTACACCTTC. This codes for CASSYSAPRDGYGYTF.

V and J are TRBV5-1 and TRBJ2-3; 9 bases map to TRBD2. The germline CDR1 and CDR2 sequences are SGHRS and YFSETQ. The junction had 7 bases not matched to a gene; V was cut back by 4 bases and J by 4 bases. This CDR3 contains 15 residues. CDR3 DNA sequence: TGCGCCAGCAGCGAGGGACTAGCTGGGGCAGATACGCAGTATTTT. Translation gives CASSEGLAGADTQYF.

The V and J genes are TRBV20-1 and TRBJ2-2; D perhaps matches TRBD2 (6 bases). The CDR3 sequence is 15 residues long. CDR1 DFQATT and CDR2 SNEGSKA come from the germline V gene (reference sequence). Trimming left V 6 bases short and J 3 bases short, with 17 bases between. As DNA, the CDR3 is TGCAGTGCCTCCGGGGCTAGCGTTTACACCGGGGAGCTGTTTTTT. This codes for CSASGASVYTGELFF.

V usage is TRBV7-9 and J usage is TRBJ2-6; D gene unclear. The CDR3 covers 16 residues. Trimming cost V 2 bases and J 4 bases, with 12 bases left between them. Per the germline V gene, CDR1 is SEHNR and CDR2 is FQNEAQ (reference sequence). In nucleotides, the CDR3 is TGTGCCAGCAGCTTAAATTGGGATTCAGGGGCCAACGTCCTGACTTTC. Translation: CASSLNWDSGANVLTF.

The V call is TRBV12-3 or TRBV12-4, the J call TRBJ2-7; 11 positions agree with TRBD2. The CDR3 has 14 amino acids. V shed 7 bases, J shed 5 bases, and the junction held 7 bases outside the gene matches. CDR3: CASTALAGEDEQYF. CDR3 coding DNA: TGTGCCAGCACCGCACTAGCGGGAGAAGACGAGCAGTACTTC.

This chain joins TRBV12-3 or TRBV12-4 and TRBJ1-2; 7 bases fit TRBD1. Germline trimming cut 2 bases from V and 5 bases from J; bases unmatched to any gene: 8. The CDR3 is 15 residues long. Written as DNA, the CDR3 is TGTGCCAGCAGTTTATCCCAGGGGGTAGGGTATGGCTACACCTTC. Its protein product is CASSLSQGVGYGYTF.